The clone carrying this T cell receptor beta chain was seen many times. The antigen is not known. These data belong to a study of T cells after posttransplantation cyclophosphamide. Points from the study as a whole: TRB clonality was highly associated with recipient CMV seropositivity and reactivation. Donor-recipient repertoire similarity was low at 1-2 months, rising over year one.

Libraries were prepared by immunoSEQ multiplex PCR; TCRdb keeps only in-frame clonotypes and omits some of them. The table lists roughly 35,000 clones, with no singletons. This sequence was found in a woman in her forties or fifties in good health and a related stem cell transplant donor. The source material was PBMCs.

This chain's CDR3 is CASSPPGRVSLEQYF. The CDR3, as DNA: TGTGCCAGCAGCCCGCCCGGCAGGGTCTCCCTCGAGCAGTACTTC. This chain connects TRBV7-3 to TRBJ2-7; possible D gene TRBD1, 5 bases. V was cut by 5 bases and J by 6 bases, with 20 bases left in between. Per the germline V gene, CDR1 is SGHTA and CDR2 is FQGTGA. The CDR3 has 15 residues.